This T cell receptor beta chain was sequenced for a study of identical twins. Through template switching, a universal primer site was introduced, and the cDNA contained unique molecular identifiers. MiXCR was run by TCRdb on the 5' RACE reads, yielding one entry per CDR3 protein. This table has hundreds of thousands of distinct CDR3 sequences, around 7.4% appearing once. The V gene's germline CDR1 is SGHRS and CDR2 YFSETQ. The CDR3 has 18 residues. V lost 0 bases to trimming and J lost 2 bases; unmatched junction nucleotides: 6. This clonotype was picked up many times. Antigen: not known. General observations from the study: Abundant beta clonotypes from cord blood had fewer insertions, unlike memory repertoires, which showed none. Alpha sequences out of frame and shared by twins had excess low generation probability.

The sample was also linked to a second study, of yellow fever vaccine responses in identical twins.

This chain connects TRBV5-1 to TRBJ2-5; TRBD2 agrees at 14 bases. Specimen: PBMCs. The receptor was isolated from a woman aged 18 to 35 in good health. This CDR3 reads CASSLGLAGGPGQETQYF. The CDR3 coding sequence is TGCGCCAGCAGCTTGGGACTAGCGGGAGGGCCAGGGCAAGAGACCCAGTACTTC.